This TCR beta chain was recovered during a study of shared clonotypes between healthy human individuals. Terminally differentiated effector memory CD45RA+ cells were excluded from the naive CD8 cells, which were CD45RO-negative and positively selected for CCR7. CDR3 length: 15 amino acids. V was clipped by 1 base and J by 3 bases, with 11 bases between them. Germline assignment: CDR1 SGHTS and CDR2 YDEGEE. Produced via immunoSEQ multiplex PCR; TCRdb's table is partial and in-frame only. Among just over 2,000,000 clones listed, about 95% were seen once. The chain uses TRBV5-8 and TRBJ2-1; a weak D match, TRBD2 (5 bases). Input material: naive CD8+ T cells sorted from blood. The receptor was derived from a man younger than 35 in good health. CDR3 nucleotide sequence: TGTGCCAGCAGCTTGCAGCGGATATACTACAATGAGCAGTTCTTC. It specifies CASSLQRIYYNEQFF.